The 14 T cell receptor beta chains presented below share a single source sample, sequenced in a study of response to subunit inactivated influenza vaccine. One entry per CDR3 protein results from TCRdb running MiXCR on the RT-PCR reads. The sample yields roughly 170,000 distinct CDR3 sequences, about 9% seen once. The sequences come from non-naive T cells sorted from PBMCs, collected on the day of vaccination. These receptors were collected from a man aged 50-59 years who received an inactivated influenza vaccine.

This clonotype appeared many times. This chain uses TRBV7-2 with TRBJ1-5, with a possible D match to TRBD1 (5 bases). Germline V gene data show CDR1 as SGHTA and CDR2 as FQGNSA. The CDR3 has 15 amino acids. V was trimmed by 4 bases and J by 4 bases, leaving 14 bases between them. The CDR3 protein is CASSSGAGTNQPQHF. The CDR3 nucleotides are TGTGCCAGCAGCTCCGGGGCGGGTACAAATCAGCCCCAGCATTTT.

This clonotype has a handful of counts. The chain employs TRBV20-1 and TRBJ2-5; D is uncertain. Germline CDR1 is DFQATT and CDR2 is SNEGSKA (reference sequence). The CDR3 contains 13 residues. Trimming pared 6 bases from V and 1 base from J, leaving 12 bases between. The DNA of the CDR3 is TGCAGTGCCTGGGGTCAGTTCCAAGAGACCCAGTACTTC. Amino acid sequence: CSAWGQFQETQYF.

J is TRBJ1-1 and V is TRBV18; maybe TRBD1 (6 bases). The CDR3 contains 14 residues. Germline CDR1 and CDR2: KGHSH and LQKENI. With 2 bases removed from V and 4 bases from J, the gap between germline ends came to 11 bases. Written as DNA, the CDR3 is TGTGCCAGCTCACCAGCAGGGGTTAGCACTGAAGCTTTCTTT. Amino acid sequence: CASSPAGVSTEAFF. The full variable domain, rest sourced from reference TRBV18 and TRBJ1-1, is NAGVMQNPRHLVRRRGQEARLRCSPMKGHSHVYWYRQLPEEGLKFMVYLQKENIIDESGMPKERFSAEFPKEGPSILRIQQVVRGDSAAYFCASSPAGVSTEAFFGQGTRLTVV.

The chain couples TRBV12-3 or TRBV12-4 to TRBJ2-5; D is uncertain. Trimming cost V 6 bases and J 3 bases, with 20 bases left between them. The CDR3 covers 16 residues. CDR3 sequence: CASSPGALKWEETQYF. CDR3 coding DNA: TGTGCCAGCAGCCCTGGAGCCCTCAAATGGGAAGAGACCCAGTACTTC.

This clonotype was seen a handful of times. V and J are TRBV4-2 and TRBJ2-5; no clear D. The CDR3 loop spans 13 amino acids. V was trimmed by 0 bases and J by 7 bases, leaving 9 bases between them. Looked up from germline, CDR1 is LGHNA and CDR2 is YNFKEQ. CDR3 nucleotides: TGTGCCAGCAGCCAAGAATTAGTGGGGACCCAGTACTTC. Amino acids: CASSQELVGTQYF.

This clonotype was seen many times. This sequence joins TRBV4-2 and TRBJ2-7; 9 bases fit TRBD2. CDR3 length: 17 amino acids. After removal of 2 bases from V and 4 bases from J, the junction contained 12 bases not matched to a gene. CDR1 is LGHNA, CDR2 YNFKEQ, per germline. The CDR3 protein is CASSQSSSGGHEYEQYF. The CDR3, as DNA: TGTGCCAGCAGCCAAAGCTCGAGCGGGGGGCACGAGTACGAGCAGTACTTC.

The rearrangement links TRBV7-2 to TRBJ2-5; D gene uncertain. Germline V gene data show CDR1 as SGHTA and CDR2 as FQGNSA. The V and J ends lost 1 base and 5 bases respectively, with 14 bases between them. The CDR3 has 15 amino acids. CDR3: CASSLGVVVRETQYF. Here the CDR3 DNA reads TGTGCCAGCAGCTTAGGTGTCGTGGTCCGGGAGACCCAGTACTTC.

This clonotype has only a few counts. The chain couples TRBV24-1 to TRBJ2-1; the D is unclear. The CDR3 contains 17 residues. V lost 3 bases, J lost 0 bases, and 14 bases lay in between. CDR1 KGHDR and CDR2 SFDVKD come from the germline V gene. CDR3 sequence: CATSDNQADRSYNEQFF. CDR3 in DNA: TGTGCCACCAGTGATAATCAGGCAGACCGCTCCTACAATGAGCAGTTCTTC.

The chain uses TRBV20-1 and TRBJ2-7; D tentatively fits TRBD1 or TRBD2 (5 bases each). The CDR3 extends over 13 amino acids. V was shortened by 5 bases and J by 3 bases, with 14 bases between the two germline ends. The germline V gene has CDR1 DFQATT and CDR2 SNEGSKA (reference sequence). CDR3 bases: TGCAGTGCTGGGGGTAGTCTTGACTACGAGCAGTACTTC. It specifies CSAGGSLDYEQYF.

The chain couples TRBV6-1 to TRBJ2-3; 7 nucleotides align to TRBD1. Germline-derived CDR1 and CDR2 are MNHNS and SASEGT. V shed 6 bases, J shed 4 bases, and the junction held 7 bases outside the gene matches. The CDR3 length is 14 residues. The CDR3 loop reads CASRHRGVADTQYF. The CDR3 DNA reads TGTGCCAGCAGGCACAGGGGAGTCGCAGATACGCAGTATTTT.

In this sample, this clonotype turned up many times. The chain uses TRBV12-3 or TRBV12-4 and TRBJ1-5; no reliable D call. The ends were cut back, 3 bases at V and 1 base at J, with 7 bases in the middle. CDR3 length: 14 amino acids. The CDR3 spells CASSLSQSNQPQHF. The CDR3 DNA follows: TGTGCCAGCAGTTTGAGTCAGAGCAATCAGCCCCAGCATTTT.

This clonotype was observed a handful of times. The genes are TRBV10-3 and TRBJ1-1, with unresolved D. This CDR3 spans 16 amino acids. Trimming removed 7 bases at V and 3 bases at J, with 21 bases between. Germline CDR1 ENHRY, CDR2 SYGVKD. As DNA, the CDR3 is TGTGCCATCATTCCGACAACTTTAAATGTTGACACTGAAGCTTTCTTT. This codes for CAIIPTTLNVDTEAFF.

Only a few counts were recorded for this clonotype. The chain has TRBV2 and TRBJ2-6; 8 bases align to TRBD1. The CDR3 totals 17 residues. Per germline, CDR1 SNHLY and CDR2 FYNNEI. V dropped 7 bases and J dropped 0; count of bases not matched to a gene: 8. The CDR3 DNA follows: TGTGCCAGCACCAAATTGACAGGGGTCTCTGGGGCCAACGTCCTGACTTTC. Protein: CASTKLTGVSGANVLTF.

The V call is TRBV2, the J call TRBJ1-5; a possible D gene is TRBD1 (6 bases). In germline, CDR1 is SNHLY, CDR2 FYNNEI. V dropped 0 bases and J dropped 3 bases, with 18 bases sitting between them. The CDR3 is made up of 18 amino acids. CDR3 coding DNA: TGTGCCAGCAGTGAAGCGCTTCTGGGGGGCTGGAACAATCAGCCCCAGCATTTT. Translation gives CASSEALLGGWNNQPQHF.